This passage covers 20 T cell receptor beta chains from one sample sequenced in a study of blood T cell repertoires in COVID-19. Only in-frame clones appear in the TCRdb table, and some are missing; sequencing was by immunoSEQ multiplex PCR. The sample shows fewer than 350,000 clones, approximately 86% of them seen only once. The material sequenced was peripheral blood. The receptor source for this set is a man aged 18 to 30 with active or convalescent COVID-19.

J is TRBJ2-3 and V is TRBV6-5, with a tentative D call TRBD2 (6 bases). Germline V gene sequence: CDR1 MNHEY, CDR2 SVGAGI. V was cut by 3 bases and J by 5 bases, with 9 bases left in between. CDR3 length equals 13 residues. This chain's CDR3 is CASSYGGLDTQYF. DNA for the CDR3: TGTGCCAGCAGTTATGGGGGGTTAGATACGCAGTATTTT.

This clone was counted a single time. V gene TRBV29-1 combines with J gene TRBJ1-1, with 7 bases identical to TRBD1. Germline CDR1 SQVTM, CDR2 ANQGSEA. V gave up 4 bases and J gave up 5 bases; unmatched junction bases: 7. There are 13 residues in the CDR3. CDR3 sequence: CSVATGAETEAFF. The CDR3 coding sequence is TGCAGCGTTGCTACAGGGGCAGAGACTGAAGCTTTCTTT. The entire variable domain, with the rest obtained from reference TRBV29-1 and TRBJ1-1, is as follows: SAVISQKPSRDICQRGTSLTIQCQVDSQVTMMFWYRQQPGQSLTLIATANQGSEATYESGFVIDKFPISRPNLTFSTLTVSNMSPEDSSIYLCSVATGAETEAFFGQGTRLTVV.

The chain links TRBV6-6 to TRBJ1-6, with TRBD1 matching over 11 bases. The germline V gene has CDR1 MNHNY and CDR2 SVGAGI (reference sequence). Trimming at V came to 6 bases and at J to 10 bases, leaving 5 bases not matched to a gene. The CDR3 length is 14 residues. The CDR3 DNA sequence: TGTGCCAGCAGCACCGGGACAGGGGGATCACCCCTCCACTTT. Its translation is CASSTGTGGSPLHF.

The rearrangement uses TRBV24-1 and TRBJ2-7; 11 bases fit TRBD2. CDR1 and CDR2 (germline): KGHDR, SFDVKD. Trimming at V came to 6 bases and at J to 2 bases, leaving 8 bases not matched to a gene. The CDR3 spans 16 residues. CDR3 sequence reads: CATSRHLGLAAYEQYF. The CDR3 DNA sequence: TGTGCCACCAGTAGACATCTGGGACTAGCGGCCTACGAGCAGTACTTC.

The chain carries TRBV19 and TRBJ1-5, with TRBD1 as a possible D gene (6 bases). V was cut by 5 bases and J by 6 bases, with 17 bases left in between. This CDR3 region has 15 residues. The germline V gene has CDR1 LNHDA and CDR2 SQIVND (reference sequence). This chain's CDR3 is CASSFRTENFQPQHF. The CDR3 DNA follows: TGTGCCAGTAGTTTTCGGACAGAAAACTTTCAGCCCCAGCATTTT. Full variable domain (rest looked up from reference TRBV19 and TRBJ1-5): DGGITQSPKYLFRKEGQNVTLSCEQNLNHDAMYWYRQDPGQGLRLIYYSQIVNDFQKGDIAEGYSVSREKKESFPLTVTSAQKNPTAFYLCASSFRTENFQPQHFGDGTRLSIL.

The chain has TRBV18 and TRBJ2-7; TRBD1 matches 7 bases. This CDR3 region has 13 residues. CDR1 KGHSH and CDR2 LQKENI come from the germline V gene. The V and J ends lost 2 bases and 3 bases, in that order; junction bases with no gene match: 1. The CDR3 coding sequence is TGTGCCAGCTCACCAGCAGGGGGCTACGAGCAGTACTTC. It translates to CASSPAGGYEQYF. Variable domain in full (rest from reference TRBV18 and TRBJ2-7): NAGVMQNPRHLVRRRGQEARLRCSPMKGHSHVYWYRQLPEEGLKFMVYLQKENIIDESGMPKERFSAEFPKEGPSILRIQQVVRGDSAAYFCASSPAGGYEQYFGPGTRLTVT.

The chain couples TRBV10-2 to TRBJ2-7; 8 bases are a match to TRBD1. The CDR3 covers 15 residues. Trimming removed 2 bases from V and 2 bases from J; junction bases left unmatched: 5. In germline, CDR1 is WSHSY, CDR2 SAAADI. The CDR3 nucleotides read TGCGCCAGCAGTGAGAGGGGGACAGGTACCTACGAGCAGTACTTC. Translating it yields CASSERGTGTYEQYF.

The chain has TRBV10-3 and TRBJ2-7, with 10 positions matching TRBD1. V lost 5 bases to trimming and J lost 3 bases; unmatched junction nucleotides: 4. The CDR3 is 14 amino acids. Looked up from germline, CDR1 is ENHRY and CDR2 is SYGVKD. CDR3: CAISQTGGGYEQYF. The CDR3 DNA reads TGTGCCATCAGTCAGACAGGGGGCGGCTACGAGCAGTACTTC.

The V gene is TRBV7-2, the J gene TRBJ2-3, with TRBD2 matching over 12 bases. Per the germline V gene, CDR1 is SGHTA and CDR2 is FQGNSA. V shed 5 bases and J 3 bases; nucleotides not matched to a gene: 6. This CDR3 has 16 amino acids. In DNA, the CDR3 is TGTGCCAGCAGCGCCCGACTAGCGGGGGCAACAGATACGCAGTATTTT. Translation: CASSARLAGATDTQYF.

V is TRBV6-2 or TRBV6-3 and J is TRBJ1-1; no definite D call. V shed 6 bases and J shed 1 base, with 9 bases lying between them. Germline CDR1 is MNHEY and CDR2 is SVGEGT. This CDR3 is built from 13 residues. The CDR3 loop is CASSPTENTEAFF. The CDR3 coding sequence is TGTGCCAGCAGCCCCACAGAGAACACTGAAGCTTTCTTT.

The table lists this clone with many counts. The chain uses TRBV5-1 and TRBJ2-3; 16 positions agree with TRBD2. The CDR3 spans 19 residues. CDR1 and CDR2 (germline): SGHRS, YFSETQ. Trimming took 4 bases from V and 4 from J; bases not matched to a gene: 12. The CDR3 here is CASSPLGTSGGAWADTQYF. CDR3 nucleotide sequence: TGCGCCAGCAGCCCCCTCGGGACTAGCGGGGGGGCCTGGGCAGATACGCAGTATTTT.

The gene calls are TRBV7-8 and TRBJ1-1; D remains unclear. This CDR3 has 14 residues. The V gene lost 1 base and the J gene lost 1 base, with 7 bases spanning the gap. Germline V gives CDR1 SGHVS, CDR2 FQNEAQ. The CDR3 protein is CASSLGAKNTEAFF. The CDR3 DNA reads as TGTGCCAGCAGCTTAGGGGCCAAGAACACTGAAGCTTTCTTT. The whole variable domain, remainder taken from reference TRBV7-8 and TRBJ1-1, is GAGVSQSPRYKVAKRGQDVALRCDPISGHVSLFWYQQALGQGPEFLTYFQNEAQLDKSGLPSDRFFAERPEGSVSTLKIQRTQQEDSAVYLCASSLGAKNTEAFFGQGTRLTVV.

The chain employs TRBV23-1 and TRBJ1-5; D is uncertain. TRBV23-1 is assigned to the ORF class and has an uncertain function. V dropped 0 bases and J dropped 7 bases, with 16 bases sitting between them. CDR3 length: 16 amino acids. The chain's CDR3 is CASSQSYTSTGQPQHF. In nucleotides, the CDR3 is TGCGCCAGCAGTCAATCATACACGAGTACGGGGCAGCCCCAGCATTTT.

This clone was seen more than once but under ten times. V usage is TRBV13 and J usage is TRBJ1-1; D unclear. V was shortened by 4 bases and J by 1 base, with 4 bases between the two germline ends. CDR1 PRHDT and CDR2 FYEKMQ come from the germline V gene (reference sequence). The CDR3 is 12 residues long. CDR3: CASSSSNTEAFF. DNA for the CDR3: TGTGCCAGCAGCTCCTCGAACACTGAAGCTTTCTTT.

The V call is TRBV10-2, the J call TRBJ1-5; 7 nucleotides agree with TRBD1. Germline V gene data show CDR1 as WSHSY and CDR2 as SAAADI. V lost 5 bases to trimming and J lost 6 bases; unmatched junction nucleotides: 10. The CDR3 is made up of 15 amino acids. The CDR3 nucleotides are TGCGCCAGCAGTCCGGGACAGCAGATGGGTCAGCCCCAGCATTTT. This gives the protein CASSPGQQMGQPQHF.

V is TRBV5-6 and J is TRBJ2-3, with D possibly being TRBD2 (7 bases). Trimming took 3 bases from V and 1 from J, leaving 12 bases between them. This CDR3 has 15 residues. Germline CDR1 is SGHDT and CDR2 is YYEEEE. CDR3 nucleotides: TGTGCCAGCAGCTCTGGAGGGGGGGGCACAGATACGCAGTATTTT. Protein sequence: CASSSGGGGTDTQYF.

Comment on this clone: The same CDR3 also results from other DNA sequences found in this sample. The chain combines TRBV19 with TRBJ1-2, with 10 bases matching TRBD1. From germline, CDR1 is LNHDA and CDR2 SQIVND (reference sequence). J lost 5 bases, V lost 4 bases, and 7 bases had no gene match. CDR3 length: 15 amino acids. The CDR3, as DNA: TGTGCCAGTAGTAACGACAGGGGGCAAATATATGGCTACACCTTC. Its translation: CASSNDRGQIYGYTF. Full variable domain (remainder filled in from reference TRBV19 and TRBJ1-2): DGGITQSPKYLFRKEGQNVTLSCEQNLNHDAMYWYRQDPGQGLRLIYYSQIVNDFQKGDIAEGYSVSREKKESFPLTVTSAQKNPTAFYLCASSNDRGQIYGYTFGSGTRLTVV.

This chain joins TRBV4-3 and TRBJ2-5; D might be TRBD2 (5 bases). The V end was cut by 0 bases, the J end by 1 base, with 12 bases between. Germline CDR1 reads LGHNA; CDR2 reads YSLEER. The CDR3 runs to 16 residues. The CDR3 bases are TGCGCCAGCAGCCAAGATCTTCCGGGAACCCAAGAGACCCAGTACTTC. Amino acids: CASSQDLPGTQETQYF.

The chain combines TRBV5-1 with TRBJ1-2, with unresolved D. V lost 4 bases to trimming and J lost 5 bases, with 15 bases between them. Germline V lookup: CDR1 SGHRS, CDR2 YFSETQ. The CDR3 contains 14 residues. CDR3 sequence reads: CASSPSHMEYGYTF. In DNA, the CDR3 is TGCGCCAGCAGCCCTAGCCACATGGAATATGGCTACACCTTC.

Only one count was recorded for this clone. This chain connects TRBV6-5 to TRBJ1-3; 7 bases are a match to TRBD1. Germline values: CDR1 MNHEY, CDR2 SVGAGI. The ends lost 0 bases at V and 3 bases at J; junction bases unmatched: 2. The CDR3 is 15 residues long. CDR3 nucleotides: TGTGCCAGCAGTTACTCGACAGGGATTGGAAACACCATATATTTT. Its protein is CASSYSTGIGNTIYF.